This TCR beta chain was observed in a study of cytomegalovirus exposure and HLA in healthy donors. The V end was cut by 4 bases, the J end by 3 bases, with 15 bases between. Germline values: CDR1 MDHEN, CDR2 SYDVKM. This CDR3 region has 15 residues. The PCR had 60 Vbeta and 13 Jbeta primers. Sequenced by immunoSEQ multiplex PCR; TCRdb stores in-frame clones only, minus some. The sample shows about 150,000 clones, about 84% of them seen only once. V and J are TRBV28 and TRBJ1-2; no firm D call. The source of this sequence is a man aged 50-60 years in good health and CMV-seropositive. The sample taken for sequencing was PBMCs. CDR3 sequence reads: CASSSGWRRDYGYTF. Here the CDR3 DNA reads TGTGCCAGCAGTTCGGGGTGGAGACGAGACTATGGCTACACCTTC.